Shown below are 17 T cell receptor beta chains from a single sample sequenced in a study of blood T cell repertoires in COVID-19. Sequenced by immunoSEQ multiplex PCR; TCRdb stores in-frame clones only, minus some. In the table there are fewer than 25,000 clones, less than 95% of which are singletons. Sequences were obtained from peripheral blood. These receptor sequences come from a man between 65 and 85 years old with acute or convalescent COVID-19.

The chain combines TRBV4-1 with TRBJ1-4; unclear D gene. CDR1 and CDR2 (germline): MGHRA, YSYEKL. V gave up 0 bases and J gave up 3 bases, with 8 bases separating them. The CDR3 is 15 amino acids. CDR3 residues: CASSQEPVANEKLFF. For the CDR3, the DNA is TGCGCCAGCAGCCAAGAGCCCGTAGCTAATGAAAAACTGTTTTTT.

The chain recombines TRBV10-3 with TRBJ2-2; TRBD2 matches 9 bases. Germline assignment: CDR1 ENHRY and CDR2 SYGVKD. Losses at the gene ends were 8 bases for V and 5 bases for J; bases not matched to a gene: 9. The CDR3 consists of 15 residues. The CDR3 is CAIQFSGSVTGELFF. The CDR3 DNA sequence: TGTGCCATCCAATTTAGCGGGAGTGTGACCGGGGAGCTGTTTTTT.

The rearrangement uses TRBV15 and TRBJ1-5; no definite D call. Trimming pared 0 bases from V and 7 bases from J, leaving 13 bases between. The germline V gene has CDR1 LNHNV and CDR2 YYDKDF (reference sequence). This CDR3 has 15 residues. The chain's CDR3 is CATSRDQLPRQPQHF. Here the CDR3 DNA reads TGTGCCACCAGCAGAGATCAGCTACCGCGGCAGCCCCAGCATTTT.

The chain links TRBV7-8 to TRBJ2-3; TRBD2 matches at 8 bases. The CDR3 extends over 16 amino acids. J was trimmed by 8 bases and V by 5 bases; bases with no gene match: 15. The V gene's germline CDR1 is SGHVS and CDR2 FQNEAQ. As DNA, the CDR3 is TGTGCCAGCAGCCCTGTTCTAGGACTAGCATCAGTTACGCAGTATTTT. Its protein product is CASSPVLGLASVTQYF.

This chain uses TRBV9 with TRBJ2-1; the match to TRBD2 covers 7 bases. This CDR3 spans 13 amino acids. V was clipped by 0 bases and J by 9 bases; unmatched bases: 3. Germline V lookup: CDR1 SGDLS, CDR2 YYNGEE. Here the CDR3 reads CASSVGLALEQFF. The CDR3, as DNA: TGTGCCAGCAGCGTAGGACTAGCTCTTGAGCAGTTCTTC.

The chain uses TRBV2 and TRBJ1-5, with D perhaps matching TRBD1 (5 bases). Between the trimmed V and J ends, which lost 6 bases and 0 bases, there was a span of 9 bases. This CDR3 is built from 14 residues. CDR1 SNHLY and CDR2 FYNNEI come from the germline V gene. The CDR3 DNA follows: TGTGCCAGCAGGACAGAGTATAGCAATCAGCCCCAGCATTTT. Protein product: CASRTEYSNQPQHF.

The chain couples TRBV27 to TRBJ2-5; the match to TRBD1 covers 12 bases. Germline trimming cut 4 bases from V and 5 bases from J; bases unmatched to any gene: 5. The CDR3 runs 15 residues. Germline lookup yields CDR1 MNHEY and CDR2 SMNVEV (reference sequence). Here the CDR3 DNA reads TGTGCCAGCAGTTCGGGACAGGGGGCTTGGGAGACCCAGTACTTC. Translating gives CASSSGQGAWETQYF.

The chain joins TRBV15 to TRBJ2-7, with no clear D. The germline V and J ends were trimmed by 2 bases and 0 bases, with 5 bases remaining between them. From germline, CDR1 is LNHNV and CDR2 YYDKDF (reference sequence). The CDR3 is 13 residues long. The CDR3 sequence: CATSRSYSYEQYF. CDR3 nucleotides: TGTGCCACCAGCAGATCCTACTCCTACGAGCAGTACTTC. Filled out from reference TRBV15 and TRBJ2-7, the complete variable domain reads DAMVIQNPRYQVTQFGKPVTLSCSQTLNHNVMYWYQQKSSQAPKLLFHYYDKDFNNEADTPDNFQSRRPNTSFCFLDIRSPGLGDTAMYLCATSRSYSYEQYFGPGTRLTVT.

The chain combines TRBV7-9 with TRBJ1-2; D gene uncertain. The CDR3 is 15 residues long. The germline gives CDR1 SEHNR, CDR2 FQNEAQ (reference sequence). Trimming removed 5 bases from V and 4 bases from J, with 17 bases in between. CDR3 coding DNA: TGTGCCAGCAGCCTGGATCGGGTCCTGACCTATGGCTACACCTTC. The encoded protein is CASSLDRVLTYGYTF.

V gene TRBV19 combines with J gene TRBJ2-7; D gene ambiguous. CDR1 is LNHDA, CDR2 SQIVND, per germline (reference sequence). The V end was cut by 3 bases, the J end by 5 bases, with 14 bases between. CDR3 length: 14 residues. The CDR3: CASSILGETDEQYF. CDR3 coding DNA: TGTGCCAGTAGTATTTTAGGAGAAACGGACGAGCAGTACTTC.

This clone was found once. The V gene is TRBV6-5, the J gene TRBJ2-7; 8 positions agree with TRBD1. Per the germline V gene, CDR1 is MNHEY and CDR2 is SVGAGI. With 6 bases clipped from V and 1 base from J, the junction kept 2 bases outside the gene matches. This CDR3 has 13 residues. The CDR3 protein is CASSRTGSYEQYF. The CDR3 nucleotides are TGTGCCAGCAGCAGGACAGGGTCCTACGAGCAGTACTTC.

The chain has TRBV29-1 and TRBJ1-3; D is unresolved. Germline-derived CDR1 and CDR2 are SQVTM and ANQGSEA. This CDR3 has 12 amino acids. Trimming took 6 bases from V and 0 from J, leaving 6 bases between them. CDR3 sequence: CSVRSSGNTIYF. The CDR3 DNA is TGCAGCGTCCGGAGCTCTGGAAACACCATATATTTT.

This sequence joins TRBV5-5 and TRBJ1-6; 8 bases fit TRBD1. Germline V CDR1 and CDR2: SGHKS, YYEKEE (reference sequence). This CDR3 region has 16 residues. Trimming took 3 bases from V and 1 from J; bases not matched to a gene: 3. The CDR3 spells CASSSGGASYNSPLHF. In nucleotides, the CDR3 is TGTGCCAGCAGCTCAGGGGGCGCTTCCTATAATTCACCCCTCCACTTT.

This clone was counted a single time. CDR3 bases: TGCGCCAGCAGTCGAGGTGACAGCCAAGAGACCCAGTACTTC. This translates into CASSRGDSQETQYF. This chain connects TRBV5-1 to TRBJ2-5; weak D call: TRBD1 (5 bases). CDR3 size: 14 residues. Germline CDR1 is SGHRS and CDR2 is YFSETQ. V was cut by 5 bases and J by 1 base, with 12 bases left in between.

This clone occurred a few times. CDR3 DNA sequence: TGTGCCAGTAGTATCTTCGCCGGGGTCCAAGGCGGGTCACCCCTCCACTTT. Translating it yields CASSIFAGVQGGSPLHF. This chain connects TRBV19 to TRBJ1-6; no clear D gene. The CDR3 sequence is 17 residues long. The germline CDR1 and CDR2 sequences are LNHDA and SQIVND (reference sequence). Trimming removed 3 bases from V and 10 bases from J, with 22 bases in between. Full variable domain (rest looked up from reference TRBV19 and TRBJ1-6): DGGITQSPKYLFRKEGQNVTLSCEQNLNHDAMYWYRQDPGQGLRLIYYSQIVNDFQKGDIAEGYSVSREKKESFPLTVTSAQKNPTAFYLCASSIFAGVQGGSPLHFGNGTRLTVT.

The rearrangement joins TRBV5-1 to TRBJ2-7; 8 nucleotides line up with TRBD1. The CDR3 contains 16 residues. Trimming removed 2 bases from V and 5 bases from J; junction bases left unmatched: 12. The germline CDR1 and CDR2 sequences are SGHRS and YFSETQ. CDR3 nucleotide sequence: TGCGCCAGCAGCTTCCTTGACCGGACAGGGAGCGACGAGCAGTACTTC. Translated, it gives CASSFLDRTGSDEQYF.

This chain links TRBV5-4 with TRBJ2-7, with TRBD1 identical over 9 bases. The length of the CDR3 is 14 residues. J gave up 5 bases and V 2 bases, and 5 bases lay outside the gene matches. The germline gives CDR1 SGHNT, CDR2 YYREEE (reference sequence). The CDR3 DNA reads TGTGCCAGCAGCTTCACCGGGACAGGGAACGAGCAGTACTTC. It yields the protein CASSFTGTGNEQYF.